This passage covers 27 T cell receptor beta chains from one sample sequenced in a study of Graves' ophthalmopathy and Graves' hyperthyroidism. Scientists amplified the TCR beta CDR3 regions from RNA transcripts. RT-PCR was first run with HTBI primers, then multiplex PCR in a second round. MiXCR was run by TCRdb on the multiplex PCR reads, yielding one entry per CDR3 protein. The sample lists about 1.2 million distinct CDR3 sequences, about 35% occurring once. The sample consisted of peripheral blood or thyroid tissue (not recorded which). These receptors were collected from an adult man with Graves' hyperthyroidism.

This clonotype has just a few counts. This chain connects TRBV5-6 to TRBJ2-7, with D possibly matching TRBD1 (5 bases). Trimming removed 5 bases from V and 1 base from J, with 13 bases in between. Per the germline V gene, CDR1 is SGHDT and CDR2 is YYEEEE. This CDR3 contains 14 residues. CDR3 DNA: TGTGCCAGCAGGAAATGGACACAATCCTACGAGCAGTACTTC. Translated, it gives CASRKWTQSYEQYF.

This clonotype was seen repeatedly, ten times or more. The chain is built from TRBV7-6 and TRBJ2-5; D call uncertain. With 1 base removed from V and 4 bases from J, the gap between germline ends came to 13 bases. Germline V gives CDR1 SGHVS, CDR2 FNYEAQ. The CDR3 consists of 15 residues. The CDR3 coding sequence is TGTGCCAGCAGCTTAGGGGCTAGATTTGGAGAGACCCAGTACTTC. Translation: CASSLGARFGETQYF.

This clonotype was recorded many times. The chain couples TRBV11-2 to TRBJ2-7, with D hard to call. Germline-derived CDR1 and CDR2 are SGHAT and FQNNGV. There are 16 residues in the CDR3. Trimming shortened V by 0 bases and J by 7 bases, and 19 bases separated the two germline ends. Written as DNA, the CDR3 is TGTGCCAGCAGCTTAGAGGGCGGATTTGGTACGATGGAGCAGTACTTC. It codes for CASSLEGGFGTMEQYF.

V gene TRBV6-6 combines with J gene TRBJ1-2, with unresolved D. Germline CDR1 and CDR2: MNHNY and SVGAGI (reference sequence). V lost 8 bases and J lost 6, with 13 bases in between. The CDR3 extends over 12 amino acids. DNA of the CDR3: TGTGCCAGCGGGGAGGGCGAGCATGGCTACACCTTC. Translation: CASGEGEHGYTF.

This clonotype was picked up one time. The V and J genes are TRBV7-8 and TRBJ1-1, with D possibly TRBD1 on 5 matching bases. CDR3 length: 18 amino acids. CDR1 and CDR2 (germline): SGHVS, FQNEAQ. Deletions cut 3 bases from V and 0 bases from J, with 20 bases between. The DNA for the CDR3 is TGTGCCAGCAGCTTTGGGGGTCGTAGCTCCTTTATGAACACTGAAGCTTTCTTT. Amino acid sequence: CASSFGGRSSFMNTEAFF. Together with reference TRBV7-8 and TRBJ1-1, the CDR3 gives the full variable domain: GAGVSQSPRYKVAKRGQDVALRCDPISGHVSLFWYQQALGQGPEFLTYFQNEAQLDKSGLPSDRFFAERPEGSVSTLKIQRTQQEDSAVYLCASSFGGRSSFMNTEAFFGQGTRLTVV.

About this clonotype itself: A junction end diverges from the germline sequence, so it may reflect a read error. This chain links TRBV10-3 with TRBJ2-7, with D unresolved. This CDR3 has 8 residues. CDR1 and CDR2 from the germline V gene are ENHRY and SYGVKD. The CDR3, as DNA: TGTGCCAGCATTGGGCAGAGCTTC. It encodes CASIGQSF.

The genes are TRBV10-2 and TRBJ2-5, with D unresolved. The CDR3 consists of 15 residues. Between the trimmed V and J ends, which lost 0 bases and 2 bases, there was a span of 10 bases. Germline V gene sequence: CDR1 WSHSY, CDR2 SAAADI. The CDR3 bases are TGCGCCAGCAGTGAGTCGGGCCGACAACAAGAGACCCAGTACTTC. Its protein is CASSESGRQQETQYF.

The chain combines TRBV7-8 with TRBJ1-1; tentatively, D is TRBD1 (6 bases). Germline CDR1 and CDR2: SGHVS and FQNEAQ. This CDR3 has 14 residues. V gave up 5 bases and J gave up 0 bases, with 10 bases separating them. The CDR3 sequence is CASSGTGLNTEAFF. Here the CDR3 DNA reads TGTGCCAGCAGCGGAACAGGGCTGAACACTGAAGCTTTCTTT.

There are a few counts of this clonotype. The genes are TRBV5-1 and TRBJ2-5; 10 nucleotides align to TRBD2. Unmatched junction bases numbered 2, after V lost 0 bases and J lost 3 bases. This CDR3 is 15 amino acids long. Germline CDR1 SGHRS, CDR2 YFSETQ. CDR3 sequence reads: CASSLAGTSEETQYF. The DNA for the CDR3 is TGCGCCAGCAGCTTGGCCGGGACTAGCGAAGAGACCCAGTACTTC.

As concerns this clonotype: This may be a read error, as it is one base from a much larger clone. This chain links TRBV7-9 with TRBJ1-5; 9 bases are shared with TRBD1. Per germline, CDR1 SEHNR and CDR2 FQNEAQ (reference sequence). The CDR3 totals 14 residues. DNA for the CDR3: TGCGCCAGCAGCCAAGGGACAGGGCGGCAGCCCCGGCATTTT. Encoded protein: CASSQGTGRQPRHF.

This clonotype showed up many times. The V and J genes are TRBV5-1 and TRBJ2-7; 9 bases match TRBD1. Trimming removed 3 bases from V and 0 bases from J; junction bases left unmatched: 10. The germline gives CDR1 SGHRS, CDR2 YFSETQ. This CDR3 has 17 amino acids. The CDR3 nucleotides read TGCGCCAGCAGCTCTCAACCGGGACAGGGTAACTCCTACGAGCAGTACTTC. Encoded protein: CASSSQPGQGNSYEQYF.

CDR3 DNA sequence: TGCGCCAGCAGACCTGAACCCCAGCGGGACGAGCAGTACTTC. It codes for CASRPEPQRDEQYF. This chain connects TRBV5-1 to TRBJ2-7, with TRBD2 as a possible D gene (6 bases). Germline values: CDR1 SGHRS, CDR2 YFSETQ. The CDR3 consists of 14 residues. Deletions cut 5 bases from V and 5 bases from J, with 17 bases between.

Remarks on this clonotype: This may be a read error: a much more frequent sequence differs by one nucleotide. The genes are TRBV19 and TRBJ2-7; tentatively, D is TRBD2 (6 bases). The CDR3 has 12 residues. V shed 7 bases and J shed 3 bases, with 10 bases lying between them. The germline V gene encodes CDR1 LNHDA and CDR2 SQIVND (reference sequence). The CDR3 protein is CASKSRGYEQYF. The CDR3 DNA reads TGTGCCAGTAAATCGCGGGGCTACGAGCAGTACTTC.

This clonotype appeared many times. The genes are TRBV4-1 and TRBJ1-2; D remains ambiguous. The length of the CDR3 is 15 residues. Germline loops: CDR1 MGHRA, CDR2 YSYEKL. The germline V and J ends were trimmed by 0 bases and 0 bases, with 8 bases remaining between them. Here the CDR3 reads CASSQEGRANYGYTF. The CDR3 DNA sequence: TGCGCCAGCAGCCAAGAAGGGAGGGCTAACTATGGCTACACCTTC.

The sample holds many counts of this clonotype. The chain uses TRBV7-9 and TRBJ2-7; 7 bases are a match to TRBD1. The J segment lost 3 bases and the V segment lost 5 bases, leaving 7 bases of the junction unmatched. Per the germline V gene, CDR1 is SEHNR and CDR2 is FQNEAQ (reference sequence). CDR3 length: 14 amino acids. CDR3 sequence reads: CASSTYRGSYEQYF. As DNA, the CDR3 is TGTGCCAGCAGCACCTACAGGGGAAGCTACGAGCAGTACTTC.

This chain links TRBV29-1 with TRBJ1-5; TRBD1 is a possible D gene (5 bases). The V end was cut by 4 bases, the J end by 6 bases, with 10 bases between. From germline, CDR1 is SQVTM and CDR2 ANQGSEA. The CDR3 has 12 amino acids. The CDR3 DNA reads as TGCAGCGTTGGGGTCGGGGGTCAGCCCCAGCATTTT. It yields the protein CSVGVGGQPQHF.

This clonotype turned up a few times. J is TRBJ2-7 and V is TRBV19; the match to TRBD1 covers 9 bases. Germline CDR1 and CDR2: LNHDA and SQIVND (reference sequence). The CDR3 spans 13 residues. The V and J ends lost 9 bases and 4 bases, in that order; junction bases with no gene match: 7. The CDR3 reads CASVTGGSYEQYF. The CDR3 DNA reads as TGTGCCAGCGTGACAGGGGGTTCATACGAGCAGTACTTC.

This clonotype was seen repeatedly, ten times or more. The chain links TRBV6-5 to TRBJ1-5, with D maybe TRBD1 (5 bases). The CDR3 runs 16 residues. Trimming stripped 4 bases from V and 0 bases from J, with 13 bases between. Looked up from germline, CDR1 is MNHEY and CDR2 is SVGAGI. CDR3: CASSSLEGSSNQPQHF. The DNA for the CDR3 is TGTGCCAGCAGTTCACTCGAGGGGTCTAGCAATCAGCCCCAGCATTTT.

This clonotype came up a few times. Being one base from a much bigger clone, this may be a read error. The chain recombines TRBV29-1 with TRBJ2-7; no reliable D call. The CDR3 totals 13 residues. The germline V gene has CDR1 SQVTM and CDR2 ANQGSEA. V shed 4 bases and J shed 1 base, with 11 bases lying between them. The CDR3 protein is CSVGDLQSYEQYF. Written as DNA, the CDR3 is TGCAGCGTTGGAGATTTACAGTCCTACGAGCAGTACTTC.

Ten or more counts support this clonotype. The chain joins TRBV19 to TRBJ1-5; D is perhaps TRBD1 (5 bases). Trimming shortened V by 10 bases and J by 3 bases, and 16 bases separated the two germline ends. Germline CDR1 is LNHDA and CDR2 is SQIVND (reference sequence). CDR3 length: 14 residues. CDR3 coding DNA: TGTGCCACCCGGTGGCGGGGGTCCAATCAGCCCCAGCATTTT. This codes for CATRWRGSNQPQHF.

The chain uses TRBV2 and TRBJ2-5, with a weak D call TRBD1 (6 bases). CDR3 length: 14 residues. Germline assignment: CDR1 SNHLY and CDR2 FYNNEI. The V and J ends lost 5 bases and 5 bases respectively, with 15 bases between them. This CDR3 reads CASSSRGQMETQYF. DNA for the CDR3: TGTGCCAGCAGTTCCAGGGGACAAATGGAGACCCAGTACTTC.

The sample holds many counts of this clonotype. The chain has TRBV5-4 and TRBJ1-1; D not resolved. The V and J ends lost 3 bases and 1 base respectively, with 7 bases between them. The CDR3 contains 13 residues. In germline, CDR1 is SGHNT, CDR2 YYREEE (reference sequence). The CDR3 bases are TGTGCCAGCAGCTCTCCACAGAACACTGAAGCTTTCTTT. It yields the protein CASSSPQNTEAFF.

In its sample, this clonotype was seen many times. This chain joins TRBV7-9 and TRBJ2-7, with a possible D match to TRBD2 (5 bases). The CDR3 totals 15 residues. The germline V gene encodes CDR1 SEHNR and CDR2 FQNEAQ (reference sequence). V was shortened by 1 base and J by 5 bases, with 15 bases between the two germline ends. The CDR3, as DNA: TGTGCCAGCAGCTTAGGCGGGCCGCTCCCCCACGAGCAGTACTTC. Protein sequence: CASSLGGPLPHEQYF.

A remark on this clonotype: This may come from a read error, since a much larger clone is one base off. The J gene is TRBJ2-2, the V gene TRBV2; the D gene is possibly TRBD2 (6 bases). Germline loops: CDR1 SNHLY, CDR2 FYNNEI. This CDR3 region has 14 residues. The CDR3 nucleotides read TGTGCCAGCAGTCGGACTACGAACACCGGGGAGCTGGTTTTT. Protein sequence: CASSRTTNTGELVF.

This clonotype was seen once. The gene calls are TRBV10-3 and TRBJ1-2; weak D call: TRBD1 (6 bases). Germline CDR1 and CDR2: ENHRY and SYGVKD. The V gene lost 4 bases and the J gene lost 14 bases, with 17 bases spanning the gap. This CDR3 is built from 12 residues. The CDR3 DNA sequence: TGTGCCATCAGTGGTAAGGGGGTTGGCGAGACCTTC. Amino acid sequence: CAISGKGVGETF.

The gene calls are TRBV19 and TRBJ1-6, with 10 positions matching TRBD1. V dropped 5 bases and J dropped 5; count of bases not matched to a gene: 6. The CDR3 contains 16 residues. The germline gives CDR1 LNHDA, CDR2 SQIVND (reference sequence). The CDR3 sequence is CASSLRQGANNSPLHF. The CDR3 bases are TGTGCCAGTAGTCTTCGACAGGGGGCTAATAATTCACCCCTCCACTTT. The entire variable domain, with the rest obtained from reference TRBV19 and TRBJ1-6, is as follows: DGGITQSPKYLFRKEGQNVTLSCEQNLNHDAMYWYRQDPGQGLRLIYYSQIVNDFQKGDIAEGYSVSREKKESFPLTVTSAQKNPTAFYLCASSLRQGANNSPLHFGNGTRLTVT.

This clonotype was seen repeatedly, ten times or more. This CDR3 is CASSEAQGDYYEQYF. CDR3 sequence (DNA): TGTGCCAGCAGTGAAGCGCAGGGGGACTACTACGAGCAGTACTTC. The rearrangement uses TRBV2 and TRBJ2-7; D might be TRBD1 or TRBD2, each matching 7 bases. Trimming removed 0 bases at V and 3 bases at J, with 12 bases between. The V gene's germline CDR1 is SNHLY and CDR2 FYNNEI. This CDR3 has 15 amino acids.